The 3 T cell receptor beta chains presented below share a single source sample, sequenced in a study of blood T cell repertoires in COVID-19 (dated by TCRdb to about 2020). The receptor library was made with the immunoSEQ multiplex PCR assay. This immuneACCESS table, as held by TCRdb, lists in-frame sequences with V and J called but not all clones. Of the missing ones, under half trace to an unresolved V gene in checked studies; the others have no known cause. This sample lists about 69,000 clones; 75% to 90% were detected once. Approximately 17% of the sample is held by the ten biggest clonotypes. The sequenced sample was peripheral blood. Receptor source: a middle-aged man with COVID-19, enrolled during active disease.

V and J are TRBV4-1 and TRBJ2-7; 8 bases line up with TRBD2. Germline V gene data show CDR1 as MGHRA and CDR2 as YSYEKL. CDR3 length: 16 amino acids. The trim removed 0 bases at V and 2 bases at J, leaving 6 bases unmatched. The CDR3 sequence: CASSQDNSGGTYEQYF. The DNA of the CDR3 is TGCGCCAGCAGCCAAGATAACAGCGGGGGAACCTACGAGCAGTACTTC.

A few counts support this clone. This sequence joins TRBV9 and TRBJ2-7; D is perhaps TRBD1 (5 bases). Trimming took off 0 bases at V and 5 bases at J, with 15 bases between the two ends. Germline assignment: CDR1 SGDLS and CDR2 YYNGEE. The CDR3 runs to 15 residues. CDR3 in amino acids: CASSVGGRARNEQYF. CDR3 coding DNA: TGTGCCAGCAGCGTAGGGGGCAGGGCGAGAAACGAGCAGTACTTC.

The gene calls are TRBV13 and TRBJ2-3; TRBD2 matches 14 bases. The germline V gene encodes CDR1 PRHDT and CDR2 FYEKMQ (reference sequence). The length of the CDR3 is 17 residues. V lost 5 bases and J lost 5; bases outside the gene matches: 9. The CDR3 coding sequence is TGTGCCAGCAGCCCCCCCGGGACTAGCGGGGGAGTAGATACGCAGTATTTT. Residues: CASSPPGTSGGVDTQYF.